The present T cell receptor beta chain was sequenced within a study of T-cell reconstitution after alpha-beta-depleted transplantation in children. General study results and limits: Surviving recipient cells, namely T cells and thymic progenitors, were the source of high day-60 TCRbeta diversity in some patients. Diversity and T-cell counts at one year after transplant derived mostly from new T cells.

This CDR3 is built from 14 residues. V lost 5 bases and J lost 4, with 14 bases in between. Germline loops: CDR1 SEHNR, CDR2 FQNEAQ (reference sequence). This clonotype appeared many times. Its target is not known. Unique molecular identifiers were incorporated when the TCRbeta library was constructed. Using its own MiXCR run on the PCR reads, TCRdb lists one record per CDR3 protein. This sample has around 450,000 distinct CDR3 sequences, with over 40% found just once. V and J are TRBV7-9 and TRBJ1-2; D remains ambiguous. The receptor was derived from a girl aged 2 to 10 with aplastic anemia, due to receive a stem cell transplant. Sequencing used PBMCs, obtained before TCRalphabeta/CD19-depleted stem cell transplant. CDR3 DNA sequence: TGTGCCAGCAGCCCCCCCGGGGAAGGCTATGGCTACACCTTC. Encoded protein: CASSPPGEGYGYTF.